This TCR beta chain was sequenced for a study of vaccination effects on CD4 cells after COVID-19. Study as a whole: Early after vaccination, and again late, a few convalescent patients were sampled.

With V trimmed by 5 bases and J by 0 bases, 4 bases remained unmatched. Germline lookup yields CDR1 SEHNR and CDR2 FQNEAQ (reference sequence). The CDR3 is 16 amino acids. Subsequent to a culture period of nine to ten days, CD4+ T cells were isolated. This individual tested PCR-positive for SARS-CoV-2 infection between March and December 2020. Each person got two doses of an mRNA SARS-CoV-2 vaccine, BNT162b2 or mRNA-1273. Method: immunoSEQ multiplex PCR; TCRdb's copy keeps in-frame clones and lacks some. The data show around 44,000 clones, 76% seen once. Findings of the study overall: Convalescents showed post-vaccine spike-reactive clones that were mainly new vaccine-induced clones.

Concerning this clone itself: The antigen is not known.

The receptor was isolated from a human donor who had a prior SARS-CoV-2 infection. The sample consisted of CD4+ T cells from PBMCs cultured without peptide, taken after COVID-19 vaccination. This chain connects TRBV7-9 to TRBJ2-3, with 11 bases matching TRBD2. The CDR3 loop is CASSRGLAASTDTQYF. CDR3 in DNA: TGTGCCAGCAGCCGGGGACTAGCGGCTAGCACAGATACGCAGTATTTT.